This T cell receptor beta chain was recovered during a study of T cells in Graves' hyperthyroidism and ophthalmopathy. Across the study: Sampling of peripheral blood happened at initial diagnosis, prior to any treatment.

Uncontrolled infection, other autoimmune disease, pregnancy or lactation barred patients from enrollment. Thyroid ultrasound and orbital computed tomography, with clinical symptoms and serum thyroxine and TRAb, informed diagnoses. This clonotype was seen at least ten times. Its specificity is not known. Researchers amplified the TCR beta CDR3 regions from RNA transcripts. A first-round RT-PCR of the TCR CDR3 used the HTBI primer set. TCRdb used MiXCR to reprocess the multiplex PCR reads, holding one entry per CDR3 protein. There are a few hundred thousand distinct CDR3 sequences in the sample; about 17% occur only once, and around 57% lies in the top ten. Study conclusions and caveats: Most thyroid clonotypes that were expanded above 0.001 also turned up in blood.

The CDR3 consists of 14 residues. The germline V and J ends were trimmed by 4 bases and 5 bases, with 13 bases remaining between them. Germline assignment: CDR1 SGHRS and CDR2 YFSETQ. The sample taken for sequencing was blood. This TCR came from a woman aged 60-75 years with Graves' ophthalmopathy. The chain combines TRBV5-1 with TRBJ1-5; D gene ambiguous. Here the CDR3 DNA reads TGCGCCAGCAGCGTGGACGGGTCCTATCAGCCCCAGCATTTT. Amino acid sequence: CASSVDGSYQPQHF.